Each of the 5 T cell receptor beta chains below was sequenced from the same sample in a study of graft-versus-host responses after intestinal transplantation. Libraries were prepared by immunoSEQ multiplex PCR; TCRdb keeps only in-frame clonotypes and omits some of them. The table has about 70,000 clones, nearly 90% seen once. Their recognized antigens are unknown. The input for sequencing was unstimulated CD8+ T cells sorted from spleen or lymph node cells, taken before transplant. These TCRs come from a human donor who was the organ donor for an intestinal transplant.

The J gene is TRBJ1-5, the V gene TRBV6-6; unclear D gene. V was clipped by 2 bases and J by 1 base, with 12 bases between them. CDR1 is MNHNY and CDR2 is SVGAGI in the germline V gene (reference sequence). The CDR3 loop spans 16 amino acids. The CDR3 sequence: CASSYEGPLSNQPQHF. For the CDR3, the DNA is TGTGCCAGCAGTTACGAGGGCCCCTTGAGCAATCAGCCCCAGCATTTT.

V gene TRBV4-1 combines with J gene TRBJ2-3; 12 nucleotides line up with TRBD2. The germline V gene has CDR1 MGHRA and CDR2 YSYEKL. This CDR3 is built from 16 residues. The V and J ends lost 0 bases and 6 bases, in that order; junction bases with no gene match: 4. The chain's CDR3 is CASSQERLAGGDTQYF. The CDR3 region has the DNA TGCGCCAGCAGCCAAGAACGCCTAGCGGGGGGGGATACGCAGTATTTT.

The genes are TRBV21-1 and TRBJ1-4; TRBD1, the table's D call, was not compared with the DNA. TRBV21-1 is a documented pseudogene. CDR3 length: 19 amino acids. The CDR3 DNA follows: TGTGCCAGCAGCAAAGTAGGGGTTTACAGGGGGCGCACGAATGAAAAACTGTTTTTT. Its protein product is CASSKVGVYRGRTNEKLFF.

The V and J genes are TRBV28 and TRBJ1-3, with D perhaps TRBD1 (5 bases). The CDR3 spans 15 residues. V lost 5 bases and J 4 bases, leaving 15 bases between the germline ends. Germline values: CDR1 MDHEN, CDR2 SYDVKM. The DNA for the CDR3 is TGTGCCAGCAGTCAATTAGGGACTAAGGGAAACACCATATATTTT. The encoded protein is CASSQLGTKGNTIYF. Full variable domain (outside the CDR3, taken from reference TRBV28 and TRBJ1-3): DVKVTQSSRYLVKRTGEKVFLECVQDMDHENMFWYRQDPGLGLRLIYFSYDVKMKEKGDIPEGYSVSREKKERFSLILESASTNQTSMYLCASSQLGTKGNTIYFGEGSWLTVV.

The gene calls are TRBV6-5 and TRBJ2-1; a possible D gene is TRBD2 (6 bases). Germline V gene sequence: CDR1 MNHEY, CDR2 SVGAGI. V was clipped by 8 bases and J by 4 bases, with 15 bases between them. CDR3 length: 14 amino acids. Written as DNA, the CDR3 is TGTGCCAGCGCGAATCGGGGACTTTACAATGAGCAGTTCTTC. Its protein is CASANRGLYNEQFF.